Below, one TCR beta chain is given with its context. Its antigen is unknown. The record originates from a study of follicular helper T cells after annual influenza vaccination. General study findings and limits: Successive annual vaccinations recalled a recurrent oligoclonal ICOS+CD38+ cTfh response with influenza-specific clonotypes. Day 7 ICOS+CD38+ clones were most often found later in ICOS-CD38- cTfh cells.

Survey level resolution was used for TCRB sequencing. Profiled with immunoSEQ multiplex PCR; TCRdb holds only in-frame clones, not every one. The table shows 9,300 or so clones, with roughly 85% occurring only once. Time point noted: 2015-2016 season, pre-vaccination. Per time point, about 35-110 mL of blood was sampled. Source: CXCR5+ CD38- circulating T follicular helper cells from blood, taken on the day of influenza vaccination. Regarding subset: circulating Tfh, non-naive CD4+CXCR5+PD-1+ (ICOS+CD38+ or ICOS-CD38-). The clonotype was recovered from an adult who received the influenza vaccine.

The CDR3 loop reads CASSRTGFGTEAFF. The CDR3 DNA follows: TGTGCCAGCAGCCGTACAGGGTTCGGAACTGAAGCTTTCTTT. This rearrangement joins TRBV7-9 to TRBJ1-1, with a possible D match to TRBD1 (6 bases). Per germline, CDR1 SEHNR and CDR2 FQNEAQ (reference sequence). This CDR3 spans 14 amino acids. Trimming took 5 bases from V and 5 from J, leaving 15 bases between them. The full variable domain, completed using reference TRBV7-9 and TRBJ1-1, is DTGVSQNPRHKITKRGQNVTFRCDPISEHNRLYWYRQTLGQGPEFLTYFQNEAQLEKSRLLSDRFSAERPKGSFSTLEIQRTEQGDSAMYLCASSRTGFGTEAFFGQGTRLTVV.